This T cell receptor beta chain was obtained from a study of long-term antiretroviral therapy in people with HIV. Study observations and caveats: Repertoires with HIV possessed tighter CDR3 length spans than those of controls. Repertoire composition at all time points was dominated by clones that had expanded before ART. Diversity measured after ART increased yet remained under transplant donor controls.

The assay used was immunoSEQ (version v3.0), run at survey level. Here immunoSEQ multiplex PCR was the method, and the copy in TCRdb shows in-frame clones only, minus some. The repertoire holds 17,000 or so clones, roughly 78% seen once, with roughly 8% in the top ten. Germline V gene data show CDR1 as SGHRS and CDR2 as YFSETQ. V was clipped by 8 bases and J by 4 bases, with 20 bases between them. The CDR3 has 15 residues. Cryopreserved PBMC samples of about 0.95-10 million cells were used for DNA extraction. A note on this clone: The antigen is undetermined.

Here the sequenced sample was unsorted PBMCs, taken at the start of antiretroviral therapy. The clonotype comes from a man under 40 with HIV. The V and J genes are TRBV5-1 and TRBJ2-3; no firm D call. The CDR3 is CASYYSYQAPDTQYF. The DNA of the CDR3 is TGCGCCAGTTACTATTCTTACCAAGCCCCAGATACGCAGTATTTT.